The entry below describes one T cell receptor beta chain. This CDR3 has 15 residues. V lost 6 bases and J 5 bases, leaving 17 bases between the germline ends. Per germline, CDR1 MDHEN and CDR2 SYDVKM. Generated by immunoSEQ multiplex PCR, the TCRdb table keeps only in-frame clones and is missing some. Of fewer than 200,000 clones listed, around 89% are singletons. This sample is drawn from a study of T cell responses to AZD1222 COVID-19 vaccine. The rearrangement joins TRBV28 to TRBJ2-1; either TRBD1 or TRBD2 may fit D (6 bases each). This receptor was obtained from an adult who received the AZD1222 COVID-19 vaccine. The source material was peripheral blood, sampled 28 days after the second AZD1222 dose. The CDR3 is CASSTGATRHNEQFF. The CDR3 coding sequence is TGTGCCAGCAGCACGGGGGCCACTCGGCACAATGAGCAGTTCTTC.